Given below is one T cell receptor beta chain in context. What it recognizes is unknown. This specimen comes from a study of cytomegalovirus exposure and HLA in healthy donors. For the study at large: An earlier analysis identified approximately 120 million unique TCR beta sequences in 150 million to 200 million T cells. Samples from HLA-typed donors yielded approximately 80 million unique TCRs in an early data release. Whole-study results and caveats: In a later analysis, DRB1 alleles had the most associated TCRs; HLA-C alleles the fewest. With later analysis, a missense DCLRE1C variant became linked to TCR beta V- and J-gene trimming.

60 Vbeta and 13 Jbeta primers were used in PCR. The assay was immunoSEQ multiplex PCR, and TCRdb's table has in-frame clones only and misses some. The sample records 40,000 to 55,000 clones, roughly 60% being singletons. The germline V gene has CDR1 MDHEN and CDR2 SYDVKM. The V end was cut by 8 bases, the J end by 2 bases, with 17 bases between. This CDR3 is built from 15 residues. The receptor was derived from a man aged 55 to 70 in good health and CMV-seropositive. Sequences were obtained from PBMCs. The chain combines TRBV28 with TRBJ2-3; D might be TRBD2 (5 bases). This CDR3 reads CASRGRVVPTDTQYF. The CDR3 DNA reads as TGTGCCAGCCGGGGAAGGGTCGTTCCCACAGATACGCAGTATTTT.